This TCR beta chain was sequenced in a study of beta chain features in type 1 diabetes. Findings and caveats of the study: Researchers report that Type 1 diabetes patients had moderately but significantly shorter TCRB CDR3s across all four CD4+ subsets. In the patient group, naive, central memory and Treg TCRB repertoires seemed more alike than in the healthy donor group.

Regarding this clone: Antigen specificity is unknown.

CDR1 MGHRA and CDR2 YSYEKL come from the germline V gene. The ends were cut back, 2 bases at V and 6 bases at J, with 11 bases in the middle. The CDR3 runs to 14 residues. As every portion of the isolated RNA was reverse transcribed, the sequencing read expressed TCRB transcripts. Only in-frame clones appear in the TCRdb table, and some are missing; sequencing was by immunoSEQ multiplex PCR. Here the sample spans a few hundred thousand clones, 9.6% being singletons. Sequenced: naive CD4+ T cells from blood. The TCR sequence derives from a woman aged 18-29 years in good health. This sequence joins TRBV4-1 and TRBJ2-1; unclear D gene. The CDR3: CASSQPVRRNEQFF. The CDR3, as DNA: TGCGCCAGCAGCCAACCAGTTCGTCGCAATGAGCAGTTCTTC.